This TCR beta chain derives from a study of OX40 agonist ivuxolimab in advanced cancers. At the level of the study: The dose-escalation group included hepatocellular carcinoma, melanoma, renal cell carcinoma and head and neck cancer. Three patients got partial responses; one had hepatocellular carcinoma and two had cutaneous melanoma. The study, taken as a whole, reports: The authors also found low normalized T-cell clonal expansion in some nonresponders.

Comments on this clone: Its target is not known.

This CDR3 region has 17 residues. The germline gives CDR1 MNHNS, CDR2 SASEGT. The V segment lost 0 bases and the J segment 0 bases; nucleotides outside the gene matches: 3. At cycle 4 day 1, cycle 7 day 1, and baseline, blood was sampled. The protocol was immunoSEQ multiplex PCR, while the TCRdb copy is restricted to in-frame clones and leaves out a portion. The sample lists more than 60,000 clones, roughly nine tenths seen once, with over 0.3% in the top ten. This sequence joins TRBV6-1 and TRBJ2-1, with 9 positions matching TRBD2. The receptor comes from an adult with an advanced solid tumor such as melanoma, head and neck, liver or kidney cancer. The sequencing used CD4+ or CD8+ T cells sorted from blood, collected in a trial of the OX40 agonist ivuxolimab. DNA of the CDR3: TGTGCCAGCAGTGAAGCGCAGACTAGCGGCTCCTACAATGAGCAGTTCTTC. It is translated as CASSEAQTSGSYNEQFF.